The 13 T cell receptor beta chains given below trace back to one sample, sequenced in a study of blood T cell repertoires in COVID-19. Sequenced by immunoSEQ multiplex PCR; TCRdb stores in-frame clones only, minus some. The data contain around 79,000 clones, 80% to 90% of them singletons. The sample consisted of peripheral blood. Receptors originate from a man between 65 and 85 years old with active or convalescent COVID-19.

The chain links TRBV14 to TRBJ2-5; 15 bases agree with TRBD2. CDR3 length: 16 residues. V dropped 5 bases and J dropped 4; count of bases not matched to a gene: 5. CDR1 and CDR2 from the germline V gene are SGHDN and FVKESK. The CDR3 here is CASSFRTSGRGETQYF. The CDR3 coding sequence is TGTGCCAGCAGCTTTCGGACTAGCGGGAGGGGAGAGACCCAGTACTTC.

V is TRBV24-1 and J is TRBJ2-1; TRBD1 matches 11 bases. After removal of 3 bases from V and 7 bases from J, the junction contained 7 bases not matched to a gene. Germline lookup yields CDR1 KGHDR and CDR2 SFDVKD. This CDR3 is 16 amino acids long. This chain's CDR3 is CATSDPRTGGKNEQFF. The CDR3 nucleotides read TGTGCCACCAGTGATCCCAGGACAGGGGGCAAAAATGAGCAGTTCTTC.

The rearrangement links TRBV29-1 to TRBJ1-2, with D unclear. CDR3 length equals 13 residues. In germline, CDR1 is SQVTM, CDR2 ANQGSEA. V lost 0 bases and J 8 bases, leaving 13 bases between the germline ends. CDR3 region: CSVEDFPGGGYTF. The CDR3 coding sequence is TGCAGCGTTGAAGATTTTCCCGGCGGCGGCTACACCTTC.

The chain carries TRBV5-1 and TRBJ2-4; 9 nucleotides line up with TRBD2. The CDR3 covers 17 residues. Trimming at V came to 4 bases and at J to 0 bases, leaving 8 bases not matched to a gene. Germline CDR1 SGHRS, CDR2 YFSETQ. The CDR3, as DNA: TGCGCCAGCAGCCCTGGGGAACTAGCGGGAGCCAAAAACATTCAGTACTTC. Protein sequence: CASSPGELAGAKNIQYF.

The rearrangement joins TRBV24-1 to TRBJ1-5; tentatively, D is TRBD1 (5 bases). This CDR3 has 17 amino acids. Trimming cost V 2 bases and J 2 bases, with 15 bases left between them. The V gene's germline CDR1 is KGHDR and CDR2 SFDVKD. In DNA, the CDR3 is TGTGCCACCAGTGATTCTCTAGACAGCCACGGCAATCAGCCCCAGCATTTT. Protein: CATSDSLDSHGNQPQHF.

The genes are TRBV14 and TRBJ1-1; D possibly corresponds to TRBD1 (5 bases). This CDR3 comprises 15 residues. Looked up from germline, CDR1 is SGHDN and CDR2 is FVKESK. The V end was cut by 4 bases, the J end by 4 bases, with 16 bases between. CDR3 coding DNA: TGTGCCAGCAGCCCAGATCTGGGGCGCGTCACTGAAGCTTTCTTT. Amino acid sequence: CASSPDLGRVTEAFF.

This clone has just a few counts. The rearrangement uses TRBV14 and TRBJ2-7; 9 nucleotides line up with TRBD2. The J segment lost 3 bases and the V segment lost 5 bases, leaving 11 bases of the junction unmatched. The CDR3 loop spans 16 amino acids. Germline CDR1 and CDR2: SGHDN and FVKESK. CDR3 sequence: CASSFFGRGRVYEQYF. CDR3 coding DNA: TGTGCCAGCAGCTTCTTTGGGCGCGGGAGGGTCTACGAGCAGTACTTC.

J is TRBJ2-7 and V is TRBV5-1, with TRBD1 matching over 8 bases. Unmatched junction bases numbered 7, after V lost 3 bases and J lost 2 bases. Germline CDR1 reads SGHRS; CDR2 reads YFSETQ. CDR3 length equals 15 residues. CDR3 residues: CASSSPDRAAYEQYF. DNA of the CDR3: TGCGCCAGCAGCTCCCCGGACAGGGCCGCCTACGAGCAGTACTTC.

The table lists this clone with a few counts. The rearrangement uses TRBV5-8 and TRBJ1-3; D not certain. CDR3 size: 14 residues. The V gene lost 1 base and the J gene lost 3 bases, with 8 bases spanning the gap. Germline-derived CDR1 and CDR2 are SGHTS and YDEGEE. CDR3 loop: CASSLKRLGNTIYF. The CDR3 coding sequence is TGTGCCAGCAGCTTGAAAAGACTTGGAAACACCATATATTTT.

The CDR3 loop reads CASSWVRQNTGELFF. In nucleotides, the CDR3 is TGTGCCAGCAGTTGGGTCAGGCAGAACACCGGGGAGCTGTTTTTT. V and J are TRBV6-2 or TRBV6-3 and TRBJ2-2; no definite D call. Looked up from germline, CDR1 is MNHEY and CDR2 is SVGEGT. The CDR3 has 15 amino acids. Trimming left V 4 bases short and J 1 base short, with 10 bases between.

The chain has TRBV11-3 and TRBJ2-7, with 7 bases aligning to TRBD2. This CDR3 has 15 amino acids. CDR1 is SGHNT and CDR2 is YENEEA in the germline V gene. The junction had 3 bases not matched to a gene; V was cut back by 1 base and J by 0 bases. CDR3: CASSLGGGASYEQYF. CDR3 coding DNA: TGTGCCAGCAGCTTAGGGGGGGGAGCCTCCTACGAGCAGTACTTC.

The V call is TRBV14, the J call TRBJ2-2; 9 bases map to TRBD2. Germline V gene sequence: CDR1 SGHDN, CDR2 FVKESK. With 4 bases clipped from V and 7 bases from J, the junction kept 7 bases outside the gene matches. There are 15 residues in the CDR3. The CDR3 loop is CASSPLAGRIGELFF. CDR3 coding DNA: TGTGCCAGCAGCCCCCTAGCGGGAAGGATCGGGGAGCTGTTTTTT.

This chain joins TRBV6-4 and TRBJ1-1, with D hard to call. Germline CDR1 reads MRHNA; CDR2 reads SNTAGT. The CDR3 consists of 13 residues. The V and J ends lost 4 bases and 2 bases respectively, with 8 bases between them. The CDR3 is CASSVGPNTEAFF. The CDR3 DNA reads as TGTGCCAGCAGTGTTGGGCCCAACACTGAAGCTTTCTTT.